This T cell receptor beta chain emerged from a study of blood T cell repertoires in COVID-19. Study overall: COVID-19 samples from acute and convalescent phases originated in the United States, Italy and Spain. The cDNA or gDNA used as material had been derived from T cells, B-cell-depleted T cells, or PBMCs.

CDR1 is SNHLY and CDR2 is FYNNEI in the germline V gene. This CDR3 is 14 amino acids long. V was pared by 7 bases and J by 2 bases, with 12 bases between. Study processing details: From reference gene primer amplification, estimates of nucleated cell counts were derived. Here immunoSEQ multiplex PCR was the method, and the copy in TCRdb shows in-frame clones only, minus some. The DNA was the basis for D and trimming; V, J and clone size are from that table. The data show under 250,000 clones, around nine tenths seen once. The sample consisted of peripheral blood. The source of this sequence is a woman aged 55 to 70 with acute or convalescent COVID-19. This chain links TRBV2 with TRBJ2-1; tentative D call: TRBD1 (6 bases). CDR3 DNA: TGTGCCAGCACGGGGACACGAGCCTACAATGAGCAGTTCTTC. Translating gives CASTGTRAYNEQFF.